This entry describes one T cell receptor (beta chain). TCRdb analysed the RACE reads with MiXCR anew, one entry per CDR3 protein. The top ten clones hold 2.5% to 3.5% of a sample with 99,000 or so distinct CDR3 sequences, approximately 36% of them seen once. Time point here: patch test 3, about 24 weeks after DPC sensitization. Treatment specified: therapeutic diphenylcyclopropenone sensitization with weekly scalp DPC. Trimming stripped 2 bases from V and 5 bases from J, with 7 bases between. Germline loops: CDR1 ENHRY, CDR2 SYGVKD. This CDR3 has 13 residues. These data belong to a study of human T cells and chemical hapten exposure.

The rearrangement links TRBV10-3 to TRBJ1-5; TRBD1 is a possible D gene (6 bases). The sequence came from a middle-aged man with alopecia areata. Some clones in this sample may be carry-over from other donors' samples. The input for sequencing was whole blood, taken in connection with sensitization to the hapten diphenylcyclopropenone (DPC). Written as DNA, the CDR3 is TGTGCCATCAGTGAGAACAGGGATCAGCCCCAGCATTTT. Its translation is CAISENRDQPQHF.